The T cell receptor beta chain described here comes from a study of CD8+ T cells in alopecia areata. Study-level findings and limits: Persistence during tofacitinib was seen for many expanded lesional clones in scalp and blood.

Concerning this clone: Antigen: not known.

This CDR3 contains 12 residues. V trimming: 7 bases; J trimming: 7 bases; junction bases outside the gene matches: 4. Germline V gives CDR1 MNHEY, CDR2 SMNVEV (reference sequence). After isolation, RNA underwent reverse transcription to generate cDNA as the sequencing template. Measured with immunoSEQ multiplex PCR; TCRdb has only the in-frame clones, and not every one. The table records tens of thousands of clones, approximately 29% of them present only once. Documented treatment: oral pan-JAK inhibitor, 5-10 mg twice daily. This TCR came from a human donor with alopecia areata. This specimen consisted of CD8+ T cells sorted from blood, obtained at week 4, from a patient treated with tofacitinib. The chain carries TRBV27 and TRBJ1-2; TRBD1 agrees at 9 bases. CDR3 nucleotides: TGTGCCAGCAAACAGGGGGCCGGTGGCTACACCTTC. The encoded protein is CASKQGAGGYTF.